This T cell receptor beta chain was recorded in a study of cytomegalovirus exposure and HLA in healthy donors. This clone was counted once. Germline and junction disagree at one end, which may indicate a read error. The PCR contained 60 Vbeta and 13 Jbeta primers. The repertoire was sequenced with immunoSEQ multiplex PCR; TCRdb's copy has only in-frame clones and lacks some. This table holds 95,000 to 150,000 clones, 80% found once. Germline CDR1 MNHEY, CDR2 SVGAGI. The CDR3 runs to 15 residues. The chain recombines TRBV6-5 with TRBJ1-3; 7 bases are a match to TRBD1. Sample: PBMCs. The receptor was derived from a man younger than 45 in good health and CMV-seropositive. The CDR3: CASRRTGLSENTIYF. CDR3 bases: TGTGCCAGCAGGCGGACAGGCCTCTCTGAAAACACCATATATTTT.